These 9 T cell receptor beta chains share one sample of origin, sequenced in a study of blood T cell repertoires in COVID-19. The method was immunoSEQ multiplex PCR; TCRdb's version includes in-frame clones alone and lacks a portion of them. The table includes fewer than 300,000 clones, approximately 91% detected once. Input material: peripheral blood. The receptor source for this set is a woman aged 25-40 years with acute or convalescent COVID-19.

The chain uses TRBV24-1 and TRBJ2-3; 9 bases agree with TRBD2. The CDR3 runs 18 residues. Trimming at V came to 1 base and at J to 4 bases, leaving 11 bases not matched to a gene. From germline, CDR1 is KGHDR and CDR2 SFDVKD. For the CDR3, the DNA is TGTGCCACCAGTGATTTTATGAGTAGCGGGAGTATTTCAGATACGCAGTATTTT. Translation: CATSDFMSSGSISDTQYF.

The table lists this clone with a count of one. The chain employs TRBV28 and TRBJ2-4; TRBD1 matches at 9 bases. The CDR3 is made up of 17 amino acids. Germline V gene sequence: CDR1 MDHEN, CDR2 SYDVKM. The V and J ends lost 7 bases and 1 base, in that order; junction bases with no gene match: 11. The CDR3 bases are TGTGCCAGCACCACAGACAGGGGGTTTATTGCCAAAAACATTCAGTACTTC. This sequence encodes CASTTDRGFIAKNIQYF.

Only a few counts were recorded for this clone. V is TRBV29-1 and J is TRBJ2-7, with 9 bases that match TRBD1. Unmatched junction bases numbered 11, after V lost 7 bases and J lost 1 base. This CDR3 region has 15 residues. Germline values: CDR1 SQVTM, CDR2 ANQGSEA. The CDR3 coding sequence is TGCAGCGCCCAGGAGGGGACAGGGAGGTCCTACGAGCAGTACTTC. Translation gives CSAQEGTGRSYEQYF.

The J gene is TRBJ2-1, the V gene TRBV6-5, with 8 nucleotides matching TRBD1. V lost 7 bases to trimming and J lost 5 bases; unmatched junction nucleotides: 7. The CDR3 is 14 residues long. CDR1 is MNHEY and CDR2 is SVGAGI in the germline V gene. The chain's CDR3 is CASTLRQGHNEQFF. In DNA form, the CDR3 reads TGTGCCAGCACCCTCCGACAGGGGCACAATGAGCAGTTCTTC.

The V and J genes are TRBV6-5 and TRBJ2-3; 10 nucleotides agree with TRBD2. Germline values: CDR1 MNHEY, CDR2 SVGAGI. J lost 0 bases, V lost 6 bases, and 3 bases had no gene match. The CDR3 sequence is 15 residues long. The chain's CDR3 is CASSWTSGSTDTQYF. CDR3 coding DNA: TGTGCCAGCAGCTGGACTAGCGGCAGCACAGATACGCAGTATTTT.

This clone came up a few times. CDR3 DNA sequence: TGTGCCAGTACTGACAGGACAGCTTCACCCCTCCACTTT. Protein: CASTDRTASPLHF. The chain joins TRBV19 to TRBJ1-6; maybe TRBD1 (6 bases). There are 13 residues in the CDR3. Per germline, CDR1 LNHDA and CDR2 SQIVND (reference sequence). Trimming removed 7 bases from V and 9 bases from J, with 13 bases in between.

This chain joins TRBV19 and TRBJ2-7, with D maybe TRBD1 (6 bases). Deletions cut 0 bases from V and 6 bases from J, with 12 bases between. Germline CDR1 and CDR2: LNHDA and SQIVND (reference sequence). This CDR3 has 14 residues. CDR3 bases: TGTGCCAGTAGTATAGACACAGGGATTGGCGAGCAGTACTTC. Its protein product is CASSIDTGIGEQYF.

The chain couples TRBV6-5 to TRBJ2-7; perhaps TRBD2 as D (5 bases). The ends were cut back, 8 bases at V and 6 bases at J, with 17 bases in the middle. Germline assignment: CDR1 MNHEY and CDR2 SVGAGI. The CDR3 spans 13 residues. The CDR3 region has the DNA TGTGCCAGCCTAAACAAGGGAGTCCTCGAGCAGTACTTC. This codes for CASLNKGVLEQYF.

This clone appeared once. The V call is TRBV19, the J call TRBJ1-1, with D possibly being TRBD1 (5 bases). Trimming cost V 0 bases and J 0 bases, with 20 bases left between them. This CDR3 comprises 19 residues. The germline V gene has CDR1 LNHDA and CDR2 SQIVND (reference sequence). The CDR3 DNA sequence: TGTGCCAGTAGTATAGATGTTAGGTGGGCAGGGCAAGTGAACACTGAAGCTTTCTTT. Translation: CASSIDVRWAGQVNTEAFF.